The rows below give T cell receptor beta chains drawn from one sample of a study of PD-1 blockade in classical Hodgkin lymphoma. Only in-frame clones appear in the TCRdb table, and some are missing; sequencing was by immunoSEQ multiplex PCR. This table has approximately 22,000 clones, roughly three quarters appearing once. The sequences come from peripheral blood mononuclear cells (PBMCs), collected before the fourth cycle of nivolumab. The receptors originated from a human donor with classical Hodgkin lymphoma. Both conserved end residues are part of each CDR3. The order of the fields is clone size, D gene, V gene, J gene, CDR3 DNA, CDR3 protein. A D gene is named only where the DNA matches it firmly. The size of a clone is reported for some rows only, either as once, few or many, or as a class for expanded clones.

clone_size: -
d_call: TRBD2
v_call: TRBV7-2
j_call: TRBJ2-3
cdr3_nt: TGTGCCAGCAGCATTGGACTAGCTATGTCGAGCACAGATACGCAGTATTTT
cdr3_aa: CASSIGLAMSSTDTQYF

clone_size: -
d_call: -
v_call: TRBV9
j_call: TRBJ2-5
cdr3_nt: TGTGCCAGCAGCGTCGGGGCGGGGAACCCGGAGACCCAGTACTTC
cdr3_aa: CASSVGAGNPETQYF

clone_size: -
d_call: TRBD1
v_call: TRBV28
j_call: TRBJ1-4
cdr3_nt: TGTGCCAGCCGCCAGGGACAGCAGAATGAAAAACTGTTTTTT
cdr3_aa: CASRQGQQNEKLFF

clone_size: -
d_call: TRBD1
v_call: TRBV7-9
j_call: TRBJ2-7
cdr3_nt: TGTGCCAGCAGCTTAGCTAGGGACAGCTTCTTCTCCTACGAGCAGTACTTC
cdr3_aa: CASSLARDSFFSYEQYF

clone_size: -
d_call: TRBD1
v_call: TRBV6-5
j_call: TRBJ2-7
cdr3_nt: TGTGCCAGCAGTTACTCAAGGGGGCCGTCCTACGAGCAGTACTTC
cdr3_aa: CASSYSRGPSYEQYF

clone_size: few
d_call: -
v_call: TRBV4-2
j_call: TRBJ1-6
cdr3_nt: TGTGCCAGCAGCCGCTGGCAGGACCTCTCCTATAATTCACCCCTCCACTTT
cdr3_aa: CASSRWQDLSYNSPLHF

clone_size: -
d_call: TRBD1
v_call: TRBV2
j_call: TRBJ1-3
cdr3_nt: TGTGCCAGCAATTACGGGACAGGGCCTGGAAACACCATATATTTT
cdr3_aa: CASNYGTGPGNTIYF

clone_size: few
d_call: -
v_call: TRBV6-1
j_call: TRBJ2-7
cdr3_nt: TGTGCCAGCAGTCACCGGGACCGAGCCTACGAGCAGTACTTC
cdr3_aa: CASSHRDRAYEQYF

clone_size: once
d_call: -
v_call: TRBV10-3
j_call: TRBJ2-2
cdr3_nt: TGTGCCATCACCGCCGACCCGCCCGGGGAGCTGTTTTTT
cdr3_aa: CAITADPPGELFF

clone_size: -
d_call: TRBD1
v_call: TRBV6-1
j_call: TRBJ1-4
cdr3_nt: TGTGCCAGCAGGGACAGGGGGCTTGCTAATGAAAAACTGTTTTTT
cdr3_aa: CASRDRGLANEKLFF

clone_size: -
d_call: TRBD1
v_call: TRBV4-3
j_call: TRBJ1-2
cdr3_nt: TGCGCCAGCAGCGAAGGGACAGGGGCTAACTATGGCTACACCTTC
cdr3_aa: CASSEGTGANYGYTF

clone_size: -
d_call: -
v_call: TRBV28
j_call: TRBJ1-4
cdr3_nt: TGTGCCAGCAGCAGGTCATGGGCCCCGGGGGAAAAACTGTTTTTT
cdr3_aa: CASSRSWAPGEKLFF

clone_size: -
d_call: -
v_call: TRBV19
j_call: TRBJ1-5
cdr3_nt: TGTGCCAGTAGTCGTAAGTCAGGAGCACCTAGCAATCAGCCCCAGCATTTT
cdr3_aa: CASSRKSGAPSNQPQHF

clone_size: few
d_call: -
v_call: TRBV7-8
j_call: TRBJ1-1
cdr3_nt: TGTGCCAGCAGTCAACAGGGATTTGAAGCTTTCTTT
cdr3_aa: CASSQQGFEAFF

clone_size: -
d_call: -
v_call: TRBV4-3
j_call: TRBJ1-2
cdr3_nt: TGCGCCAGCAGCCCCTCCCCACGGTATGGCTACACCTTC
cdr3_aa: CASSPSPRYGYTF

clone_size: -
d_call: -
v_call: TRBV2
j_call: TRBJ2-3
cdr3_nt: TGTGCCAGCACCAAGGCTGGACCGGCCGGGGGTACGCAGTATTTT
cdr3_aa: CASTKAGPAGGTQYF

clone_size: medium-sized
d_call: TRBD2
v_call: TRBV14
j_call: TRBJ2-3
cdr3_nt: TGTGCCAGCACGGGGAAGCGGGAGGGCCCTCTAGGCACAGATACGCAGTATTTT
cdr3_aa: CASTGKREGPLGTDTQYF

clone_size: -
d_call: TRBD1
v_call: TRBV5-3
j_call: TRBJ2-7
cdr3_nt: TGTGCCAGAAGCCCGGAGACAGGGGTTTTCGAGCAGTACTTC
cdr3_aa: CARSPETGVFEQYF

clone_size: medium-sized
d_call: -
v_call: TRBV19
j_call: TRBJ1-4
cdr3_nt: TGTGCCAGTATCCCTACTGGGGGAGATCCATTCGAAAAACTGTTTTTT
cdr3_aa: CASIPTGGDPFEKLFF

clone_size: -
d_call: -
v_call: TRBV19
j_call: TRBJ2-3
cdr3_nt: TGTGCCAGTAGTATAGGAGGGACTTACACAGATACGCAGTATTTT
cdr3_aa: CASSIGGTYTDTQYF

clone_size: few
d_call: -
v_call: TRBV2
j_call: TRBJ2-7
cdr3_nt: TGTGCCAGCAATATTGTCAGAAACTACGAGCAGTACTTC
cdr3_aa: CASNIVRNYEQYF

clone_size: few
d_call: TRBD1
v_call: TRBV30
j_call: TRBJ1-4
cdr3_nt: TGTGCCTGGAGTGTACGCCGACAGGGAAATGAAAAACTGTTTTTT
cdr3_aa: CAWSVRRQGNEKLFF

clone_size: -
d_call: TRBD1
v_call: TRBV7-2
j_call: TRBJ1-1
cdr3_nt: TGTGCCAGCAGCGTGGGACAGTGGAACACTGAAGCTTTCTTT
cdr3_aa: CASSVGQWNTEAFF

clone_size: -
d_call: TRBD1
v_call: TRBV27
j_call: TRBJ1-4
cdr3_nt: TGTGCCAGCAGTTCCCGGGACAGGGCCCGATCAACTAATGAAAAACTGTTTTTT
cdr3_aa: CASSSRDRARSTNEKLFF

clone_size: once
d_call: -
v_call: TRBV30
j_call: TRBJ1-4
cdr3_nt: TGTGCCTGGAGTGTAATGGCAGGGCGGGAAAAACTGTTTTTT
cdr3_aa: CAWSVMAGREKLFF

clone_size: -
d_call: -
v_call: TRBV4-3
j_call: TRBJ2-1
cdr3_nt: TGCGCCAGCAGCCAAGAGCTAGCATTCTACAATGAGCAGTTCTTC
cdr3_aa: CASSQELAFYNEQFF

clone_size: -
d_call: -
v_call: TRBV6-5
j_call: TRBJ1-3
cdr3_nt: TGTGCCAGCAGTGGGACATTGAAAGGAAACACCATATATTTT
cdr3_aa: CASSGTLKGNTIYF

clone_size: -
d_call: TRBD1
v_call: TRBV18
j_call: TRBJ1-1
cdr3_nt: TGTGCCAGCTCACCGCCAATGGGACAGGGGCGGACTGAAGCTTTCTTT
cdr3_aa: CASSPPMGQGRTEAFF

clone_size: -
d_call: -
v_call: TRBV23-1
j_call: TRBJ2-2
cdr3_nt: TGCGCCAGCAGTCAATCTGGGGGGACTAACACCGGGGAGCTGTTTTTT
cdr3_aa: CASSQSGGTNTGELFF

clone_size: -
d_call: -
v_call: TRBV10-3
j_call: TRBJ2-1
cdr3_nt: TGTGCCATCAGTGGAGGAGGGACACCGAAGGACAATGAGCAGTTCTTC
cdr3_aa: CAISGGGTPKDNEQFF

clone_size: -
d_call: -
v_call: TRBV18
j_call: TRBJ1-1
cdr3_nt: TGTGCCAGCTCAATTGACCTGTTGAACACTGAAGCTTTCTTT
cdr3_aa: CASSIDLLNTEAFF

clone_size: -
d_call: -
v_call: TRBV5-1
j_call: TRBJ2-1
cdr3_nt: TGCGCCAGCAACCAAGCCGGGACAAAGAATGAGCAGTTCTTC
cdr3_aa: CASNQAGTKNEQFF

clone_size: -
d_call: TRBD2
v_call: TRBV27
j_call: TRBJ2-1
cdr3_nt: TGTGCCAGCAGTTTGTCTAGCGGCAATGAGCAGTTCTTC
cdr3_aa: CASSLSSGNEQFF

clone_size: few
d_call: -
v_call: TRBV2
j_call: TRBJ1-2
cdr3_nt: TGTGCCAGCAGCTTACAGGCCTCCGACTATGGCTACACCTTC
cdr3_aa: CASSLQASDYGYTF

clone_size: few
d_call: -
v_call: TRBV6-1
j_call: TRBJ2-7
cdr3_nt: TGTGCCAGCAAAACTGGACTGCCCAACGAGCAGTACTTC
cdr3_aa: CASKTGLPNEQYF

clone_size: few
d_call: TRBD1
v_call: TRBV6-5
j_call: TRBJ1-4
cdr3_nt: TGTGCCAGCAGCTCCGGGACAGGGTGGGAAAAACTGTTTTTT
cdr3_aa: CASSSGTGWEKLFF

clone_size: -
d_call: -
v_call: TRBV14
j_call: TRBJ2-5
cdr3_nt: TGTGCCAGCAGCTCCGTCGGGGACTTCACCTCGTACCAAGAGACCCAGTACTTC
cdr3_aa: CASSSVGDFTSYQETQYF

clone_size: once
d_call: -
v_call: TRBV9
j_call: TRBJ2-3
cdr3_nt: TGTGCCAGCACCCCTGGGGGTGAGACAGATACGCAGTATTTT
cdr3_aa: CASTPGGETDTQYF

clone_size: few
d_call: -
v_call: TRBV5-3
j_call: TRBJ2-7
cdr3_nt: TGTGCCAGAAGCTTGCCTGGGCAATTCACCGGTTCTTACGAGCAGTACTTC
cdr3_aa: CARSLPGQFTGSYEQYF

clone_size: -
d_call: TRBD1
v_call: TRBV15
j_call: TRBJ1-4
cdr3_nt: TGTGCCACCAGCTCGGAGATCGGGACAGGGTCCGTCTGGGGTGAAAAACTGTTTTTT
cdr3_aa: CATSSEIGTGSVWGEKLFF

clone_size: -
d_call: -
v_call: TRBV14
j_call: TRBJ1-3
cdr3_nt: TGTGCCAGCAGCCAAGAGGGGACAAGGGGAGGGTTACGACTAGGAAACACCATATATTTT
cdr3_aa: CASSQEGTRGGLRLGNTIYF

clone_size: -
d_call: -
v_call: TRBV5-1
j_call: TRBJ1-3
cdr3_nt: TGCGCCAGCAGCTTCGGGGCAGCTGGAAACACCATATATTTT
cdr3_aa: CASSFGAAGNTIYF

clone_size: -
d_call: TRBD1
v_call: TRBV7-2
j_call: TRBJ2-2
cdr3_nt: TGTGCCAGCCGGACAGGGGTTACCGGGGAGCTGTTTTTT
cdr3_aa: CASRTGVTGELFF

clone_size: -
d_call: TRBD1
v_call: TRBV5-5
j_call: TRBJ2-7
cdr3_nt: TGTGCCAGCAGCAGGACAGGGGATGGCTACGAGCAGTACTTC
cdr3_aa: CASSRTGDGYEQYF

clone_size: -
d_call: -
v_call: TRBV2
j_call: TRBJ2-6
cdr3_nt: TGTGCCAGCGCTAGGGTTGGATCGGCTGGGGCCAACGTCCTGACTTTC
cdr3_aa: CASARVGSAGANVLTF

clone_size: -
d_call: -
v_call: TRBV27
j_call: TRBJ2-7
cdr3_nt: TGTGCCAGCAGTTTATTTACAGGGGGGGACTACGAGCAGTACTTC
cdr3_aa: CASSLFTGGDYEQYF

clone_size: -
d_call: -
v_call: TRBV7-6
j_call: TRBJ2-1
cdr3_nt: TGTGCCAGCAGCAACTCCGCAGGACAATACAATGAGCAGTTCTTC
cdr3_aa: CASSNSAGQYNEQFF

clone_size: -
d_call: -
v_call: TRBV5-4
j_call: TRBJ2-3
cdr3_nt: TGTGCCAGCAGCTTGGGGGCGGGCCGGAACACAGATACGCAGTATTTT
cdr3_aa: CASSLGAGRNTDTQYF

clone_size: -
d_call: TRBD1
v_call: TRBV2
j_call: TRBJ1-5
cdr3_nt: TGTGCCAGCAGTATCGACAGGGGATCAGGTCAGCCCCAGCATTTT
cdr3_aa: CASSIDRGSGQPQHF

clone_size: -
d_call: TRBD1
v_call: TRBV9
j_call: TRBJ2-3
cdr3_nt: TGTGCCAGCAGCCCCCGTTATGGGACAGGGGGGTCAGATACGCAGTATTTT
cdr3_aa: CASSPRYGTGGSDTQYF

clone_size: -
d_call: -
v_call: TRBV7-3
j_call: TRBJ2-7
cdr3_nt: TGTGCCAGCAGCTTAGGGCCAGGCAAGACCTACGAGCAGTACTTC
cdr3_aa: CASSLGPGKTYEQYF

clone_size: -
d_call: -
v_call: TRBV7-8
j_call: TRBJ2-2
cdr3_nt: TGTGCCAGCAGCGGACGAATACTAGCAGGAAGGGAGCTGTTTTTT
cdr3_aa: CASSGRILAGRELFF

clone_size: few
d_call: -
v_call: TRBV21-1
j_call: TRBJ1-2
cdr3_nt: TGTGCCAGCAGCAAAGGAGGGACAGGGGCCCAAAACTATGGCTACACCTTC
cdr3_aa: CASSKGGTGAQNYGYTF

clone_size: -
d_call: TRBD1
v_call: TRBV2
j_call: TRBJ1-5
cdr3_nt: TGTGCCAGCAGTGAAACAGGGGGCTATGGTCAGCCCCAGCATTTT
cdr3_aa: CASSETGGYGQPQHF

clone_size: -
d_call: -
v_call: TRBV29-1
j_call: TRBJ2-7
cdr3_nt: TGCAGCGTTGGGCAGGGTGACTACGAGCAGTACTTC
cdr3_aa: CSVGQGDYEQYF

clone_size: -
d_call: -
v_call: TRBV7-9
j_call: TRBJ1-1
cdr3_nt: TGTGCCAGCAGCTTAGGAGGGATCACTGAAGCTTTCTTT
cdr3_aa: CASSLGGITEAFF

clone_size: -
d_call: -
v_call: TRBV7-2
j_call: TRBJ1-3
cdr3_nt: TGTGCCAGCAGCCAAGAATATGCCACCTCAGGAAACACCATATATTTT
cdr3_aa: CASSQEYATSGNTIYF

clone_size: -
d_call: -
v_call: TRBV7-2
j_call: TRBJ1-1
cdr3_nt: TGTGCCAGCAGCCGAGACAGAGACACTGAAGCTTTCTTT
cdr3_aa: CASSRDRDTEAFF

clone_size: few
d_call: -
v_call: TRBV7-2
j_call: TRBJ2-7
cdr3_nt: TGTGCCAGCAGCCAACAGCTACTCTACGAGCAGTACTTC
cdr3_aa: CASSQQLLYEQYF

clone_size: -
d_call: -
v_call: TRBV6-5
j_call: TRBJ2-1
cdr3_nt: TGTGCCAGCAGTTACTCGATCTACAATGAGCAGTTCTTC
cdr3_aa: CASSYSIYNEQFF